Included here is one T cell receptor beta chain sequence, with context. Each sorted CD8+ T cell subset had its entire DNA loaded. Measured with immunoSEQ multiplex PCR; TCRdb has only the in-frame clones, and not every one. Seen here are around 15,000 clones, 94% observed once, and the top ten hold 0.21%. These data originate in a study of blood T cell dynamics during melanoma immunotherapy. Time point in this sample: week 3, after first cycle of checkpoint inhibitor. The clonotype originates from a human donor with melanoma. The material sequenced was effector memory CD8+ T cells from blood, taken from a patient treated with checkpoint blockade.

The CDR3 bases are TGTGCCAGCAGCCATTACAGGGGGGTGAACACTGAAGCTTTCTTT. This translates into CASSHYRGVNTEAFF. V usage is TRBV11-2 and J usage is TRBJ1-1; 8 bases align to TRBD1. Germline trimming cut 5 bases from V and 0 bases from J; bases unmatched to any gene: 5. This CDR3 has 15 residues. Germline V gene sequence: CDR1 SGHAT, CDR2 FQNNGV.